This note documents a single T cell receptor beta chain sequence. This entry comes from a study of blood T cell repertoires in COVID-19. Germline CDR1 is SEHNR and CDR2 is FQNEAQ (reference sequence). V gave up 5 bases and J gave up 4 bases; unmatched junction bases: 6. The CDR3 runs 14 residues. The method was immunoSEQ multiplex PCR; TCRdb's version includes in-frame clones alone and lacks a portion of them. Found here are more than 250,000 clones, about 89% of them singletons; the top ten hold about 5.7%. The sequence was obtained from a woman aged 30 to 39 who had recovered from COVID-19. The chain is built from TRBV7-9 and TRBJ1-1; TRBD1 agrees at 8 bases. Source material: PBMCs or T cells enriched from blood (not recorded which). CDR3 sequence reads: CASSPQGAATEAFF. CDR3 bases: TGTGCCAGCAGCCCCCAGGGGGCCGCCACTGAAGCTTTCTTT.